The text below deals with one TCR beta chain. J was trimmed by 3 bases and V by 0 bases; bases with no gene match: 7. This CDR3 region has 16 residues. Germline loops: CDR1 LNHNV, CDR2 YYDKDF (reference sequence). Generated by immunoSEQ multiplex PCR, the TCRdb table keeps only in-frame clones and is missing some. The table includes 20,000 to 25,000 clones, roughly 84% detected once. The data derive from a study of PD-L1 blockade in urothelial cancer. This clonotype was sampled from a man between 65 and 80 years old with urothelial cancer. The specimen comprised PBMCs, sampled around atezolizumab (anti-PD-L1) treatment. The gene calls are TRBV15 and TRBJ1-1; 7 bases are shared with TRBD1. The CDR3 region has the DNA TGTGCCACCAGCAGAGAATCGAACACAGGGGACACTGAAGCTTTCTTT. It translates to CATSRESNTGDTEAFF. The full variable domain, rest sourced from reference TRBV15 and TRBJ1-1, is DAMVIQNPRYQVTQFGKPVTLSCSQTLNHNVMYWYQQKSSQAPKLLFHYYDKDFNNEADTPDNFQSRRPNTSFCFLDIRSPGLGDTAMYLCATSRESNTGDTEAFFGQGTRLTVV.